One and the same sample provided the 12 T cell receptor beta chains below, sequenced in a study of T cell responses to AZD1222 COVID-19 vaccine. Data came from immunoSEQ multiplex PCR; TCRdb stores just in-frame clones and leaves some out. The profile covers over 100,000 clones, with approximately 90% appearing a single time and roughly 12% taken by the ten largest. The material sequenced was peripheral blood, taken on day 0 of AZD1222 vaccination. These receptors all stem from an adult in good health.

The chain carries TRBV19 and TRBJ2-1; 8 bases are a match to TRBD2. Germline CDR1 LNHDA, CDR2 SQIVND (reference sequence). The CDR3 consists of 17 residues. The J segment lost 7 bases and the V segment lost 0 bases, leaving 11 bases of the junction unmatched. CDR3 in amino acids: CASSIDGWASGQNEQFF. DNA of the CDR3: TGTGCCAGTAGTATAGACGGTTGGGCTAGCGGGCAGAATGAGCAGTTCTTC.

The CDR3 DNA reads as TGTGCCAGCAGGTTCTTAGGGGAGGACACCGGGGAGCTGTTTTTT. As protein: CASRFLGEDTGELFF. The gene calls are TRBV27 and TRBJ2-2; perhaps TRBD2 as D (6 bases). This CDR3 contains 15 residues. V lost 6 bases and J lost 3, with 14 bases in between. Germline CDR1 reads MNHEY; CDR2 reads SMNVEV (reference sequence).

This rearrangement joins TRBV6-1 to TRBJ2-7; D gene ambiguous. The germline V gene has CDR1 MNHNS and CDR2 SASEGT. The CDR3 extends over 16 amino acids. Trimming took off 2 bases at V and 2 bases at J, with 16 bases between the two ends. CDR3 DNA: TGTGCCAGCAGTGAACCCGCACGAAGAGACACCTACGAGCAGTACTTC. Translating gives CASSEPARRDTYEQYF.

V is TRBV7-2 and J is TRBJ1-2; D unresolved. Looked up from germline, CDR1 is SGHTA and CDR2 is FQGNSA. With 3 bases removed from V and 5 bases from J, the gap between germline ends came to 10 bases. This CDR3 has 13 amino acids. CDR3: CASSFAAEYGYTF. CDR3 nucleotide sequence: TGTGCCAGCAGCTTCGCCGCAGAGTATGGCTACACCTTC.

The sample holds many counts of this clone. The rearrangement joins TRBV5-4 to TRBJ2-7; 9 bases fit TRBD2. J gave up 0 bases and V 0 bases, and 10 bases lay outside the gene matches. The CDR3 runs to 18 residues. Looked up from germline, CDR1 is SGHNT and CDR2 is YYREEE (reference sequence). CDR3 nucleotides: TGTGCCAGCAGCTTGGAAGGGTCGTCTAGCGGGATCTCCTACGAGCAGTACTTC. Translation: CASSLEGSSSGISYEQYF.

The chain employs TRBV9 and TRBJ2-1; 10 bases are shared with TRBD2. Germline V gives CDR1 SGDLS, CDR2 YYNGEE. V lost 0 bases to trimming and J lost 6 bases; unmatched junction nucleotides: 6. The CDR3 spans 16 residues. The CDR3 protein is CASSVVPSGRGNEQFF. As DNA, the CDR3 is TGTGCCAGCAGCGTAGTACCTAGCGGGAGAGGCAATGAGCAGTTCTTC.

CDR3 bases: TGCAGCGTTGAAAATGGAGTGGTGGGAAAAACCGGGGAGCTGTTTTTT. Translation gives CSVENGVVGKTGELFF. This chain connects TRBV29-1 to TRBJ2-2; no reliable D call. The CDR3 sequence is 16 residues long. Trimming cost V 2 bases and J 5 bases, with 18 bases left between them. CDR1 and CDR2 (germline): SQVTM, ANQGSEA.

This sequence joins TRBV24-1 and TRBJ2-7; D remains unclear. Germline V CDR1 and CDR2: KGHDR, SFDVKD. The length of the CDR3 is 14 residues. V lost 6 bases to trimming and J lost 0 bases, with 11 bases between them. The CDR3 sequence is CATSPATSSYEQYF. The CDR3 coding sequence is TGTGCCACCAGTCCCGCGACGAGCTCCTACGAGCAGTACTTC.

Only a few counts were recorded for this clone. J is TRBJ2-1 and V is TRBV5-1; TRBD2 might be the D (6 bases). The CDR3 spans 15 residues. Trimming stripped 0 bases from V and 4 bases from J, with 11 bases between. Germline CDR1 SGHRS, CDR2 YFSETQ. The chain's CDR3 is CASSLVGTFYNEQFF. CDR3 in DNA: TGCGCCAGCAGCTTGGTTGGGACTTTTTACAATGAGCAGTTCTTC.

The chain has TRBV9 and TRBJ2-7; TRBD1 is a possible D gene (7 bases). The CDR3 length is 14 residues. CDR1 SGDLS and CDR2 YYNGEE come from the germline V gene. V was clipped by 1 base and J by 5 bases, with 13 bases between them. As DNA, the CDR3 is TGTGCCAGCAGCGTACAGGGGGGTCGTAACGAGCAGTACTTC. Translating it yields CASSVQGGRNEQYF.

The gene calls are TRBV28 and TRBJ1-3; 10 nucleotides match TRBD1. Germline CDR1 MDHEN, CDR2 SYDVKM. Losses at the gene ends were 6 bases for V and 2 bases for J; bases not matched to a gene: 7. The CDR3 has 16 amino acids. The CDR3 DNA sequence: TGTGCCAGCAGCTTTACCGGACAGGGGGCTGGAAACACCATATATTTT. As protein: CASSFTGQGAGNTIYF.

V and J are TRBV25-1 and TRBJ1-6; the D gene is possibly TRBD1 (6 bases). Germline V CDR1 and CDR2: MGHDK, SYGVNS. V dropped 9 bases and J dropped 7 bases, with 10 bases sitting between them. The CDR3 runs 12 residues. In nucleotides, the CDR3 is TGTGCCAGTCGGACAGCGAATTCACCCCTCCACTTT. It translates to CASRTANSPLHF.